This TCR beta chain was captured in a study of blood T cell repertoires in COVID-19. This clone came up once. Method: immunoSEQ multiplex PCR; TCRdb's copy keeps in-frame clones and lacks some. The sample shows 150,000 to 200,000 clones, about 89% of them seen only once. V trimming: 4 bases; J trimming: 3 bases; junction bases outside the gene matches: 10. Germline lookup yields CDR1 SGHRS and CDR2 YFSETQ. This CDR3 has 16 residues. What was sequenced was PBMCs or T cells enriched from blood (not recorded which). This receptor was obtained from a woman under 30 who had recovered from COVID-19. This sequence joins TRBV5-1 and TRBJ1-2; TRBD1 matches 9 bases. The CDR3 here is CASSERPGQGDYGYTF. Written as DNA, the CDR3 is TGCGCCAGCAGCGAGAGACCGGGACAGGGTGACTATGGCTACACCTTC.